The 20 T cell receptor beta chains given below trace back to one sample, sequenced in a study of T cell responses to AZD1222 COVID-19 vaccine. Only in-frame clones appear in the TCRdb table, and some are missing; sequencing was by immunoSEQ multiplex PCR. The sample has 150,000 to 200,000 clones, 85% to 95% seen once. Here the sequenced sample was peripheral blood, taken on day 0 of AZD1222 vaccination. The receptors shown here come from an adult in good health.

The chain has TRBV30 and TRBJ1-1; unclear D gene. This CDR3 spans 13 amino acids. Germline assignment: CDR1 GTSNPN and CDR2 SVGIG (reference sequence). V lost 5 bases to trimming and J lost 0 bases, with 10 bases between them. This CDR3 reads CAWSRELNTEAFF. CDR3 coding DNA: TGTGCCTGGTCCAGAGAATTGAACACTGAAGCTTTCTTT.

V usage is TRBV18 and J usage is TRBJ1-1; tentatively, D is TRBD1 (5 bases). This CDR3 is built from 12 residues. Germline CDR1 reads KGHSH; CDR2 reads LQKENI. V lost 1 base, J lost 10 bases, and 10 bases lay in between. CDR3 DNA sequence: TGTGCCAGCTCACCACGAGGAGGGGTAGCTTTCTTT. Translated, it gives CASSPRGGVAFF.

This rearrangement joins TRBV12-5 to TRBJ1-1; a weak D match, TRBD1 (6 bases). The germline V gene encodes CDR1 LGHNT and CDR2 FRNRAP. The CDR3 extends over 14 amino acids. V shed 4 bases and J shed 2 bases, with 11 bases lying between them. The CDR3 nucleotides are TGTGCTAGTGGTTCTTTGGGGGCTAACACTGAAGCTTTCTTT. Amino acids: CASGSLGANTEAFF.

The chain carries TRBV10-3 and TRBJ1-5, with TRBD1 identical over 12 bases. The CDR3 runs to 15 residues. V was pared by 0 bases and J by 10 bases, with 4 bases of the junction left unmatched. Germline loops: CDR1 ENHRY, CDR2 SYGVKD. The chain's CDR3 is CAISESGGQGAPQHF. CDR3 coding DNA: TGTGCCATCAGTGAGTCGGGGGGACAGGGGGCTCCCCAGCATTTT.

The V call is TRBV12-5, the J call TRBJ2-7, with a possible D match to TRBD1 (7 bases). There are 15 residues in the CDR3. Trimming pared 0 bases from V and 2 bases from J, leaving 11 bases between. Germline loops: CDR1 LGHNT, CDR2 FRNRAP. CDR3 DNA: TGTGCTAGTGGTTTGGTCGGAGGGACAGCCTACGAGCAGTACTTC. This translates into CASGLVGGTAYEQYF.

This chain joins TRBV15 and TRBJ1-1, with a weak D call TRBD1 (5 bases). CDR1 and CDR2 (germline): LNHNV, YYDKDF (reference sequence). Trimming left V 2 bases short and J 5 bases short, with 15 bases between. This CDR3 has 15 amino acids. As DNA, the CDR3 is TGTGCCACCAGCAGACCGGGCCCCCGGGGGACTGAAGCTTTCTTT. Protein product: CATSRPGPRGTEAFF.

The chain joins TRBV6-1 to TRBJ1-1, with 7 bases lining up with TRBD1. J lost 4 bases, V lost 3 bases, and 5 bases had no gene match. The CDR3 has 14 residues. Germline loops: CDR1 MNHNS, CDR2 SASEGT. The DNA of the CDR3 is TGTGCCAGCAGTGACCGGGACAGCGGCACTGAAGCTTTCTTT. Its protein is CASSDRDSGTEAFF.

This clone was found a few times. CDR3 nucleotide sequence: TGTGCCAGCAGGCGCGGCGGGGAGCTGTTTTTT. Amino acid sequence: CASRRGGELFF. This chain uses TRBV6-1 with TRBJ2-2; no clear D. CDR1 and CDR2 from the germline V gene are MNHNS and SASEGT. The ends were cut back, 6 bases at V and 7 bases at J, with 6 bases in the middle. The length of the CDR3 is 11 residues.

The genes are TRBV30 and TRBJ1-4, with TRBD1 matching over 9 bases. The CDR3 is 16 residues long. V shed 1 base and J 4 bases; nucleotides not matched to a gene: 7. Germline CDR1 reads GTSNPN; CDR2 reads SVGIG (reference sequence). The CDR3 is CAWSALRGQGNEKLFF. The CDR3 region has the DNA TGTGCCTGGAGTGCCCTCCGGGGACAGGGTAATGAAAAACTGTTTTTT.

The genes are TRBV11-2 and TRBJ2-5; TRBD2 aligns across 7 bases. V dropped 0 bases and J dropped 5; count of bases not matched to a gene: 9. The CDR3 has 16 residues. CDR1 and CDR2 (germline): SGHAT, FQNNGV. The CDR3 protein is CASSLDQGGSYETQYF. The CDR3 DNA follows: TGTGCCAGCAGCTTAGATCAGGGAGGGAGTTACGAGACCCAGTACTTC.

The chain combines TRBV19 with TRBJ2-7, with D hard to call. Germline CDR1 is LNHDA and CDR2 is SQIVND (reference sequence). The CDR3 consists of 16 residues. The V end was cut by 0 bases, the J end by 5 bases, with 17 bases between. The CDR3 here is CASSIDLFTGEDEQYF. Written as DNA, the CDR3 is TGTGCCAGTAGTATAGATCTATTTACCGGCGAGGACGAGCAGTACTTC.

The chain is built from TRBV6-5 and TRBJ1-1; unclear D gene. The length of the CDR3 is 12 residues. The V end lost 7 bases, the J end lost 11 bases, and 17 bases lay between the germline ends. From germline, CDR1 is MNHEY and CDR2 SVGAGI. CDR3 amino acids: CASTNPGGKAFF. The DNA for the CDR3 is TGTGCCAGCACCAACCCGGGCGGGAAGGCTTTCTTT.

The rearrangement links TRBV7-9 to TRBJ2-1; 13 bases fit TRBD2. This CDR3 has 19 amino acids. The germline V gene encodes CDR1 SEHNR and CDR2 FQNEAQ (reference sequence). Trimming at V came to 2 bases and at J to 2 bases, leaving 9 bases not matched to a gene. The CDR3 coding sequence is TGTGCCAGCAGCTTACAGGGACTAGCGGGGTATGGGACCTACAATGAGCAGTTCTTC. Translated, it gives CASSLQGLAGYGTYNEQFF.

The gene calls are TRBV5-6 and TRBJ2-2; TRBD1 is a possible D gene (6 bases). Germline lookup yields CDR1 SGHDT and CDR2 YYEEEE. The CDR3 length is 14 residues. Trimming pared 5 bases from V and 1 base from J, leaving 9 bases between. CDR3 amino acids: CASSDRLNTGELFF. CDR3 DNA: TGTGCCAGCAGTGACAGGCTGAACACCGGGGAGCTGTTTTTT.

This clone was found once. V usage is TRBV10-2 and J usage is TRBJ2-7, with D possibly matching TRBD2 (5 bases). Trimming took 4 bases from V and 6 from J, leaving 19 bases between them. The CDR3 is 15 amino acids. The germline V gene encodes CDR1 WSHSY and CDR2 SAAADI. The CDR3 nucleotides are TGCGCCAGCAGTGCCCTCGACCTAGCCAGCCCCGAGCAGTACTTC. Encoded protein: CASSALDLASPEQYF.

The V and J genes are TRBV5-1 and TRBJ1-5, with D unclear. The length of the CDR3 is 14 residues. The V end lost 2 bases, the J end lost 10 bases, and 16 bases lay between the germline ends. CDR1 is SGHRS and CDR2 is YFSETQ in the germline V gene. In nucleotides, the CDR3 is TGCGCCAGCAGCTTTGGCCAGGCCCATGACCCCCAGCATTTT. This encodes CASSFGQAHDPQHF.

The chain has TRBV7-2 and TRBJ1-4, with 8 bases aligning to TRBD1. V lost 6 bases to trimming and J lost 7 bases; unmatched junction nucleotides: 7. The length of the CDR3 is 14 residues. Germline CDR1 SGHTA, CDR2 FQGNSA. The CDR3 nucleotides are TGTGCCAGCAGGCAAGGACAGGGAGGTGAAAAACTGTTTTTT. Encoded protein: CASRQGQGGEKLFF.

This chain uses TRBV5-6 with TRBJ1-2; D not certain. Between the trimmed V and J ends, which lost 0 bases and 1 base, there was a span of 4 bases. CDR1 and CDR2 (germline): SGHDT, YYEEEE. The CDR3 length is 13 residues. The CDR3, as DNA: TGTGCCAGCAGCTTGGTCGGTAACTATGGCTACACCTTC. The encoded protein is CASSLVGNYGYTF. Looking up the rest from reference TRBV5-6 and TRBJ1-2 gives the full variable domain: DAGVTQSPTHLIKTRGQQVTLRCSPKSGHDTVSWYQQALGQGPQFIFQYYEEEERQRGNFPDRFSGHQFPNYSSELNVNALLLGDSALYLCASSLVGNYGYTFGSGTRLTVV.

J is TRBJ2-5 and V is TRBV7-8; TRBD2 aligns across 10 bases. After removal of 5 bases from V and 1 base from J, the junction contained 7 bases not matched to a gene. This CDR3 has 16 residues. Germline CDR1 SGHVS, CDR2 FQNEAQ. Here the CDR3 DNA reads TGTGCCAGCAGCCCTGGACTAGCGGACCTCCAAGAGACCCAGTACTTC. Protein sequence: CASSPGLADLQETQYF.

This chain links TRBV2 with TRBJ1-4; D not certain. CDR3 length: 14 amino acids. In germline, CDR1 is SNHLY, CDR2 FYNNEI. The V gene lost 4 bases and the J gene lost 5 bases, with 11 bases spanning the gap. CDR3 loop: CASSVGQTNEKLFF. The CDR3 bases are TGTGCCAGCAGTGTCGGGCAGACGAATGAAAAACTGTTTTTT. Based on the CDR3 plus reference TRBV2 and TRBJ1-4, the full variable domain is EPEVTQTPSHQVTQMGQEVILRCVPISNHLYFYWYRQILGQKVEFLVSFYNNEISEKSEIFDDQFSVERPDGSNFTLKIRSTKLEDSAMYFCASSVGQTNEKLFFGSGTQLSVL.